These 30 T cell receptor beta chains came from one sample sequenced in a study of identical twins. TCRdb reprocessed the 5' RACE reads via MiXCR and lists one record per CDR3 protein. The sample holds about 100,000 distinct CDR3 sequences, under 6.5% seen once. The sequencing input was memory T cells sorted from blood. These receptors were collected from a woman between 50 and 59 years old in good health.

This chain links TRBV19 with TRBJ2-1; D not certain. This CDR3 is built from 11 residues. Looked up from germline, CDR1 is LNHDA and CDR2 is SQIVND (reference sequence). The germline V and J ends were trimmed by 4 bases and 6 bases, with 4 bases remaining between them. CDR3 sequence: CASSTVNEQFF. The DNA of the CDR3 is TGTGCCAGTAGTACCGTCAATGAGCAGTTCTTC.

This clonotype was detected ten times or more. The chain uses TRBV12-3 or TRBV12-4 and TRBJ1-2; D unresolved. The CDR3 is made up of 11 amino acids. Trimming shortened V by 3 bases and J by 5 bases, and 4 bases separated the two germline ends. CDR3 sequence: CASSLGYGYTF. The CDR3 nucleotides are TGTGCCAGCAGTTTGGGGTATGGCTACACCTTC.

CDR3 nucleotide sequence: TGCAGTGCTAGGGGGGACAGGGGGCGCTGGGGCTACACCTTC. This encodes CSARGDRGRWGYTF. This chain uses TRBV20-1 with TRBJ1-2; 12 bases agree with TRBD1. Trimming took 3 bases from V and 8 from J; bases not matched to a gene: 7. The CDR3 is 14 residues long. CDR1 and CDR2 (germline): DFQATT, SNEGSKA (reference sequence).

This clonotype was picked up many times. The rearrangement links TRBV5-1 to TRBJ1-5; D not certain. The V and J ends lost 4 bases and 3 bases respectively, with 14 bases between them. The CDR3 extends over 15 amino acids. Per germline, CDR1 SGHRS and CDR2 YFSETQ. Here the CDR3 reads CASSAGLSDNQPQHF. The CDR3 DNA follows: TGCGCCAGCAGCGCCGGACTTTCCGACAATCAGCCCCAGCATTTT.

This clonotype was detected a few times. CDR3 sequence (DNA): TGTGCCAGCAGCCCGGGACAGGGAATGTTTAATGAGCAGTTCTTC. The encoded protein is CASSPGQGMFNEQFF. The rearrangement joins TRBV5-6 to TRBJ2-1, with TRBD1 identical over 9 bases. The CDR3 has 15 amino acids. Unmatched junction bases numbered 9, after V lost 4 bases and J lost 7 bases. CDR1 is SGHDT and CDR2 is YYEEEE in the germline V gene.

This clonotype was counted at least ten times. J is TRBJ2-1 and V is TRBV24-1; D is perhaps TRBD2 (6 bases). The CDR3 sequence is 16 residues long. Germline lookup yields CDR1 KGHDR and CDR2 SFDVKD. V was pared by 3 bases and J by 7 bases, with 18 bases between. CDR3 nucleotides: TGTGCCACCAGTGATCTCACTAGCCGGTTCGGGAATGAGCAGTTCTTC. Its translation is CATSDLTSRFGNEQFF.

This clonotype showed up many times. This CDR3 reads CASRRGGEQYF. In DNA, the CDR3 is TGTGCCAGCAGACGCGGTGGGGAGCAGTACTTC. J is TRBJ2-7 and V is TRBV3-1; D remains unclear. Germline CDR1 and CDR2: LGHDT and YNNKEL (reference sequence). Trimming took off 6 bases at V and 7 bases at J, with 10 bases between the two ends. The CDR3 has 11 residues.

At least ten counts were recorded for this clonotype. CDR3 protein: CASSLTQGSGGKLFF. The CDR3 nucleotides read TGCGCCAGCAGCTTGACCCAGGGGTCGGGGGGAAAACTGTTTTTT. This rearrangement joins TRBV5-1 to TRBJ1-4; the D gene is possibly TRBD1 (6 bases). The germline V gene encodes CDR1 SGHRS and CDR2 YFSETQ. V lost 1 base and J lost 10, with 17 bases in between. The length of the CDR3 is 15 residues.

There are many counts of this clonotype. V usage is TRBV5-5 and J usage is TRBJ1-1; D is possibly TRBD1 (5 bases). The CDR3 loop spans 16 amino acids. The germline gives CDR1 SGHKS, CDR2 YYEKEE (reference sequence). V lost 0 bases to trimming and J lost 3 bases, with 15 bases between them. The CDR3 coding sequence is TGTGCCAGCAGCTTGGCTTTCCAGGGTCTGTACACTGAAGCTTTCTTT. Translating it yields CASSLAFQGLYTEAFF.

This sequence joins TRBV10-1 and TRBJ2-5; D is tentatively TRBD1 or TRBD2 (6 bases each). CDR3 length: 15 amino acids. Germline loops: CDR1 WNHNN, CDR2 SYGVQD (reference sequence). V gave up 7 bases and J gave up 5 bases, with 20 bases separating them. CDR3 in amino acids: CASNRGGGPQETQYF. For the CDR3, the DNA is TGCGCCAGCAACCGAGGTGGGGGGCCCCAGGAGACCCAGTACTTC.

This clonotype was detected ten times or more. The chain links TRBV20-1 to TRBJ2-7; perhaps TRBD2 as D (6 bases). Trimming took 6 bases from V and 4 from J, leaving 19 bases between them. CDR1 is DFQATT, CDR2 SNEGSKA, per germline (reference sequence). The CDR3 sequence is 14 residues long. CDR3 DNA sequence: TGCAGTGCCGGCATGGACTATTTGGGATACGAGCAGTACTTC. Its translation is CSAGMDYLGYEQYF.

There are many counts of this clonotype. This chain joins TRBV6-6 and TRBJ2-3; TRBD2 agrees at 8 bases. The V gene end was trimmed by 11 bases and the J gene end by 6 bases; junction bases not matched to a gene: 13. The CDR3 consists of 14 residues. Germline V gene data show CDR1 as MNHNY and CDR2 as SVGAGI (reference sequence). CDR3 nucleotides: TGTGCCGGTTCAACTAGCGGAATATCGGATACGCAGTATTTT. Protein product: CAGSTSGISDTQYF.

This clonotype was detected many times. The chain carries TRBV29-1 and TRBJ2-1; TRBD2 agrees at 8 bases. This CDR3 has 14 amino acids. V trimming: 7 bases; J trimming: 3 bases; junction bases outside the gene matches: 8. The germline V gene has CDR1 SQVTM and CDR2 ANQGSEA. The CDR3 DNA is TGCAGCGCCGACACTAGCGGCCTCTACAATGAGCAGTTCTTC. Encoded protein: CSADTSGLYNEQFF.

This clonotype was counted ten times or more. The V call is TRBV19, the J call TRBJ2-5, with D tentatively TRBD1 or TRBD2 (6 bases each). This CDR3 spans 14 amino acids. The germline CDR1 and CDR2 sequences are LNHDA and SQIVND (reference sequence). V was pared by 0 bases and J by 3 bases, with 8 bases between. The CDR3 nucleotides read TGTGCCAGTAGTATAGAAGGGGGGAAAGAGACCCAGTACTTC. Its translation: CASSIEGGKETQYF.

This clonotype has just a few counts. The chain is built from TRBV7-2 and TRBJ2-1; D is unresolved. The V gene lost 0 bases and the J gene lost 4 bases, with 10 bases spanning the gap. The CDR3 has 15 residues. Germline V gene lookup returns CDR1 SGHTA and CDR2 FQGNSA. The CDR3 DNA is TGTGCCAGCAGCTTAGCCGCGTACGCTTACAATGAGCAGTTCTTC. It yields the protein CASSLAAYAYNEQFF.

Ten or more counts support this clonotype. The gene calls are TRBV20-1 and TRBJ2-3; 11 positions agree with TRBD2. Germline assignment: CDR1 DFQATT and CDR2 SNEGSKA (reference sequence). The CDR3 extends over 15 amino acids. V trimming: 0 bases; J trimming: 2 bases; junction bases outside the gene matches: 1. The CDR3 DNA reads TGCAGTGCTAGAGATAGCGGGAGGGCCACAGATACGCAGTATTTT. Translation gives CSARDSGRATDTQYF.

This clonotype was counted at least ten times. The J gene is TRBJ1-1, the V gene TRBV29-1; a weak D match, TRBD1 (5 bases). The CDR3 runs to 14 residues. From germline, CDR1 is SQVTM and CDR2 ANQGSEA. Deletions cut 8 bases from V and 0 bases from J, with 16 bases between. CDR3 coding DNA: TGCAGCATCAGATCGGGACTATTGAACACTGAAGCTTTCTTT. This codes for CSIRSGLLNTEAFF.

The table lists this clonotype with many counts. The CDR3 loop is CSARETALSTDTQYF. The CDR3 DNA follows: TGCAGTGCTAGGGAGACAGCCCTCAGCACAGATACGCAGTATTTT. This chain connects TRBV20-1 to TRBJ2-3, with a tentative D call TRBD1 (5 bases). Trimming removed 3 bases from V and 0 bases from J, with 13 bases in between. From germline, CDR1 is DFQATT and CDR2 SNEGSKA (reference sequence). The CDR3 loop spans 15 amino acids.

The sample holds many counts of this clonotype. The chain combines TRBV20-1 with TRBJ2-2; no definite D call. The ends were cut back, 1 base at V and 6 bases at J, with 9 bases in the middle. Germline CDR1 is DFQATT and CDR2 is SNEGSKA (reference sequence). The CDR3 covers 13 residues. CDR3 protein: CSARGPISGELFF. CDR3 nucleotide sequence: TGCAGTGCTAGAGGCCCAATATCCGGGGAGCTGTTTTTT.

This chain uses TRBV5-1 with TRBJ2-1; 11 bases are shared with TRBD2. The CDR3 totals 14 residues. Germline values: CDR1 SGHRS, CDR2 YFSETQ. V lost 4 bases, J lost 5 bases, and 2 bases stayed unmatched. The CDR3 DNA reads as TGCGCCAGCAGCCTGACTAGCGGGAACAATGAGCAGTTCTTC. Protein sequence: CASSLTSGNNEQFF.

This clonotype has ten or more counts. The rearrangement joins TRBV5-6 to TRBJ2-1; 14 bases agree with TRBD2. The CDR3 totals 17 residues. V shed 4 bases, J shed 0 bases, and the junction held 3 bases outside the gene matches. CDR1 is SGHDT and CDR2 is YYEEEE in the germline V gene. The CDR3 nucleotides read TGTGCCAGCAGCCCGACTAGCGGGAGGGCCTCCTACAATGAGCAGTTCTTC. Residues: CASSPTSGRASYNEQFF.

This chain connects TRBV7-9 to TRBJ2-1, with D perhaps given as TRBD1 or TRBD2 (7 bases each). The V end was cut by 9 bases, the J end by 6 bases, with 12 bases between. The CDR3 sequence is 12 residues long. Germline V gene data show CDR1 as SEHNR and CDR2 as FQNEAQ (reference sequence). The DNA of the CDR3 is TGTGCCAGAGGGGGCGGGGGCAATGAGCAGTTCTTC. Translated: CARGGGGNEQFF.

There are many counts of this clonotype. The chain is built from TRBV27 and TRBJ2-1; TRBD1 matches 8 bases. This CDR3 spans 13 amino acids. V trimming: 4 bases; J trimming: 12 bases; junction bases outside the gene matches: 8. CDR1 and CDR2 from the germline V gene are MNHEY and SMNVEV (reference sequence). The CDR3 DNA is TGTGCCAGCAGTTGGGACAGGACGATGGGGCAGTTCTTC. Its translation: CASSWDRTMGQFF.

This clonotype was counted ten times or more. The rearrangement uses TRBV27 and TRBJ1-6; D ambiguous. This CDR3 comprises 14 residues. V was clipped by 2 bases and J by 9 bases, with 11 bases between them. Germline V gene lookup returns CDR1 MNHEY and CDR2 SMNVEV (reference sequence). Here the CDR3 DNA reads TGTGCCAGCAGTTTAAGTCTCCCTGGTTCACCCCTCCACTTT. Protein product: CASSLSLPGSPLHF.

This clonotype was observed many times. V and J are TRBV5-1 and TRBJ2-1; D uncertain. Germline values: CDR1 SGHRS, CDR2 YFSETQ. The germline V and J ends were trimmed by 3 bases and 4 bases, with 11 bases remaining between them. This CDR3 comprises 14 residues. The CDR3 sequence is CASSSSYLYNEQFF. In nucleotides, the CDR3 is TGCGCCAGCAGCTCCTCTTACCTTTACAATGAGCAGTTCTTC.

This clonotype has a count of ten or more. The chain couples TRBV6-5 to TRBJ2-3, with TRBD2 as a possible D gene (6 bases). V was clipped by 6 bases and J by 6 bases, with 25 bases between them. The CDR3 runs 17 residues. Per germline, CDR1 MNHEY and CDR2 SVGAGI. Written as DNA, the CDR3 is TGTGCCAGCAGCCCGCTTCGCGGGGCCGAACCACGGGATACGCAGTATTTT. This sequence encodes CASSPLRGAEPRDTQYF.

The chain uses TRBV28 and TRBJ2-1; TRBD1 aligns across 8 bases. The CDR3 consists of 15 residues. V shed 4 bases, J shed 3 bases, and the junction held 5 bases outside the gene matches. The V gene's germline CDR1 is MDHEN and CDR2 SYDVKM. Written as DNA, the CDR3 is TGTGCCAGCAGTTGGACAGGGATTTTCTACAATGAGCAGTTCTTC. Translated, it gives CASSWTGIFYNEQFF. Looking up the rest from reference TRBV28 and TRBJ2-1 gives the full variable domain: DVKVTQSSRYLVKRTGEKVFLECVQDMDHENMFWYRQDPGLGLRLIYFSYDVKMKEKGDIPEGYSVSREKKERFSLILESASTNQTSMYLCASSWTGIFYNEQFFGPGTRLTVL.

In this sample, this clonotype turned up many times. The genes are TRBV12-3 or TRBV12-4 and TRBJ1-2; no clear D gene. The CDR3 has 12 amino acids. V gave up 5 bases and J gave up 7 bases, with 11 bases separating them. The CDR3 coding sequence is TGTGCCAGCAGTCCCTCATGGGGTGGCTACACCTTC. This codes for CASSPSWGGYTF.

The chain carries TRBV6-6 and TRBJ1-6, with D perhaps matching TRBD1 (5 bases). This CDR3 is 15 amino acids long. Trimming pared 4 bases from V and 9 bases from J, leaving 16 bases between. The germline V gene encodes CDR1 MNHNY and CDR2 SVGAGI (reference sequence). CDR3 DNA sequence: TGTGCCAGCAGTTCCCTAGGGGAAGGTAGTTCACCCCTCCACTTT. Its protein is CASSSLGEGSSPLHF.

This clonotype was seen repeatedly, ten times or more. The chain combines TRBV20-1 with TRBJ2-7; D unclear. This CDR3 is built from 14 residues. The V gene lost 8 bases and the J gene lost 0 bases, with 17 bases spanning the gap. The germline V gene encodes CDR1 DFQATT and CDR2 SNEGSKA (reference sequence). In DNA form, the CDR3 reads TGCAGTCTGTTGGGTGGTAGAAACTCCTACGAGCAGTACTTC. This codes for CSLLGGRNSYEQYF.